The rows below give T cell receptor beta chains drawn from one sample of a study of cytomegalovirus exposure and HLA in healthy donors. The repertoire was sequenced with immunoSEQ multiplex PCR; TCRdb's copy has only in-frame clones and lacks some. The sample gives tens of thousands of clones, around two thirds of which show up once; roughly 4.9% is in the top ten. Sequencing was performed on PBMCs. All receptors come from a man in his sixties in good health and CMV-seropositive. CDR3s include the opening cysteine and the closing phenylalanine or tryptophan. A D gene is named only where the DNA matches it firmly. Expanded clones get a size class; other rows say once, few or many, or leave the size out.

CDR3nt | CDR3aa | j_gene | d_gene | v_gene | abundance
TGCGCCAGCAGCTTGGTTGGGAGATCGGGCCCAGATACGCAGTATTTT | CASSLVGRSGPDTQYF | TRBJ2-3 | NA | TRBV5-1 | NA
TGTGCCAGTAATCGTGGTAGCGGGAGTATGAACACCGGGGAGCTGTTTTTT | CASNRGSGSMNTGELFF | TRBJ2-2 | TRBD2 | TRBV19 | NA
TGTGCCAGCGGTCTTGGTGGGGGACTAGCGGCATACAATGAGCAGTTCTTC | CASGLGGGLAAYNEQFF | TRBJ2-1 | TRBD2 | TRBV9 | NA
TGTGCCAGCAGTGATCTAAGGCAGGGTGGAAACATTCAGTACTTC | CASSDLRQGGNIQYF | TRBJ2-4 | NA | TRBV2 | once
TGTGCCAGCTCTATGGGACAGGGGCTCGAGCAGTACTTC | CASSMGQGLEQYF | TRBJ2-7 | TRBD1 | TRBV7-6 | NA
TGTGCCAGCAGCTTGGGCGGACAGGGCTCCTACGAGCAGTACTTC | CASSLGGQGSYEQYF | TRBJ2-7 | TRBD1 | TRBV5-4 | few
TGTGCCAGCAGTTCATACAGGGGGCTGGATACGCAGTATTTT | CASSSYRGLDTQYF | TRBJ2-3 | TRBD1 | TRBV28 | few
TGTGCCATCAGTGACGAAACAGGGCTCAATGAGCAGTTCTTC | CAISDETGLNEQFF | TRBJ2-1 | NA | TRBV10-3 | NA
TGTGCCAGTAGTACCAGTAAAATCACTGAAGCTTTCTTT | CASSTSKITEAFF | TRBJ1-1 | NA | TRBV19 | once
TGTGCCAGCAGATCCTTGGGCAGCAACGAGCAGTACTTC | CASRSLGSNEQYF | TRBJ2-7 | NA | TRBV5-4 | NA
TGTGCCAGCAGCTTACGCGGGAGCGTCTACGAGCAGTACTTC | CASSLRGSVYEQYF | TRBJ2-7 | TRBD2 | TRBV11-2 | NA
TGTGCCAGCAGCTTTTCTCCGGGAGAGACCCAGTACTTC | CASSFSPGETQYF | TRBJ2-5 | NA | TRBV7-2 | NA
TGTGCCATCAGCGCAAACAGGGAGCGGGAGGGCTACACCTTC | CAISANREREGYTF | TRBJ1-2 | NA | TRBV10-3 | NA
TGCGCCAGCAGCCAATTCCCGGAGGGGAGTGGAGAGACCCAGTACTTC | CASSQFPEGSGETQYF | TRBJ2-5 | NA | TRBV4-1 | NA
TGCGCCAGCAGCCAAGAGGAGTTGGCAGCCTCCGGCTACACCTTC | CASSQEELAASGYTF | TRBJ1-2 | NA | TRBV4-1 | many
TGTGCCAGCAGCTCGGGACTTCGGCGGTTTAATGAGCAGTTCTTC | CASSSGLRRFNEQFF | TRBJ2-1 | NA | TRBV5-4 | NA
TGTGCCAGCAGAGAGTTGGGACTAGACTACAATGAGCAGTTCTTC | CASRELGLDYNEQFF | TRBJ2-1 | TRBD2 | TRBV6-6 | NA
TGTGCCAGCAGCTATAGGCGGGGTTTTTCACCCCTCCACTTT | CASSYRRGFSPLHF | TRBJ1-6 | NA | TRBV5-6 | NA
TGTTCCAGCAGCTTAGTGGCAGGGGGAATCCACGAGCAGTACTTC | CSSSLVAGGIHEQYF | TRBJ2-7 | TRBD1 | TRBV7-9 | once
TGTGCCAGCAGCTTAGCGGCAGGCAACTTGCTGGCTGGGGCCAACGTCCTGACTTTC | CASSLAAGNLLAGANVLTF | TRBJ2-6 | NA | TRBV7-2 | NA
TGCGCCAGCAGGGGGGACAGGGACACAGATACGCAGTATTTT | CASRGDRDTDTQYF | TRBJ2-3 | TRBD1 | TRBV10-1 | once
TGCGCCAGCACCCACAATCAGGGGGTGAGCACTGAAGCTTTCTTT | CASTHNQGVSTEAFF | TRBJ1-1 | TRBD1 | TRBV4-1 | NA
TGTGCCAGCAGCTTGGTTGGGACAGGGGAAAACATTCAGTACTTC | CASSLVGTGENIQYF | TRBJ2-4 | TRBD1 | TRBV5-4 | NA
TGTGCCAGCAGCGTTTTACCCGAGGACTATGGCTACACCTTC | CASSVLPEDYGYTF | TRBJ1-2 | NA | TRBV9 | once
TGTGCCAGCAGCCCAGGGGGCACCGGTTGGCTAGCCAAAAACATTCAGTACTTC | CASSPGGTGWLAKNIQYF | TRBJ2-4 | TRBD1 | TRBV2 | NA
TGTGCCAGCAGCTTGTTCACAGGGGCCCCTGAAGCTTTCTTT | CASSLFTGAPEAFF | TRBJ1-1 | TRBD1 | TRBV5-4 | NA
TGTGCCATCAGCCCGGGACTCCCCGCCAAGGAAGCTTTCTTT | CAISPGLPAKEAFF | TRBJ1-1 | NA | TRBV10-3 | few
TGTGCCAGTAGTACCCGTCGGGGGTCCTACGAGCAGTACTTC | CASSTRRGSYEQYF | TRBJ2-7 | NA | TRBV19 | NA
TGTGCCAGTAGCTTGTCCTCGACAGGGGGTCTATACGAGCAGTACTTC | CASSLSSTGGLYEQYF | TRBJ2-7 | TRBD1 | TRBV5-4 | NA
TGCGCCAGCACCCAGATGGGGGGTACGGCATTTGGCACCGGGGAGCTGTTTTTT | CASTQMGGTAFGTGELFF | TRBJ2-2 | NA | TRBV5-1 | NA
TGTGCCAGCAGCCAAAGAGGGACAGGGGGCTACGAGCAGTACTTC | CASSQRGTGGYEQYF | TRBJ2-7 | TRBD1 | TRBV11-3 | few
TGTGCCAGCAAGTCTCGCGTGTCCTACAATGAGCAGTTCTTC | CASKSRVSYNEQFF | TRBJ2-1 | NA | TRBV5-6 | few
TGTGCCAGCAGTGAATCCCGGGACAAGCTCGTACCTAATAATTCACCCCTCCACTTT | CASSESRDKLVPNNSPLHF | TRBJ1-6 | NA | TRBV6-1 | NA
TGTGCCAGCAGCCCACAGGCTGCCAGGTTCACCTACGAGCAGTACTTC | CASSPQAARFTYEQYF | TRBJ2-7 | NA | TRBV2 | NA
TGTGCCAGCACCTTTAGTGGTGAGCAGTTCTTC | CASTFSGEQFF | TRBJ2-1 | NA | TRBV28 | NA
TGTGCCAGCAGCCCCGCAGGGGGGAACACTGAAGCTTTCTTT | CASSPAGGNTEAFF | TRBJ1-1 | TRBD1 | TRBV9 | once
TGTGCCAGCAGTTACTCGCGGGGGGTGAACACCGGGGAGCTGTTTTTT | CASSYSRGVNTGELFF | TRBJ2-2 | TRBD2 | TRBV6-5 | NA
TGCGCCAGCAGCTTGACTACTAACACTGAAGCTTTCTTT | CASSLTTNTEAFF | TRBJ1-1 | NA | TRBV5-1 | NA
TGTGCCAGCAGTTTACCAGGGAAGAGCAATCAGCCCCAGCATTTT | CASSLPGKSNQPQHF | TRBJ1-5 | NA | TRBV28 | NA
TGTGCCAGCACGCTGGGTATGAATCCAGGGGAGACCCAGTACTTC | CASTLGMNPGETQYF | TRBJ2-5 | NA | TRBV9 | NA
TGCGCCAGCAGTGCCGGACTAGGTCTTTCCTACGAGCAGTACTTC | CASSAGLGLSYEQYF | TRBJ2-7 | TRBD2 | TRBV10-1 | NA
TGTGCCAGCAGTTTGTCAGGTCTCTATGGCTACACCTTC | CASSLSGLYGYTF | TRBJ1-2 | NA | TRBV27 | few
TGTGCCAGCAGCTTAACAAGTGAGCAGTTCTTC | CASSLTSEQFF | TRBJ2-1 | NA | TRBV5-4 | NA
TGTGCCAGCAGTGCACTCTTACAGGGGGCGGGTGGCTACACCTTC | CASSALLQGAGGYTF | TRBJ1-2 | TRBD1 | TRBV6-6 | few
TGCGCCAGCAGCTTCCGGCGGGGGGGCCCCGAGCAGTACTTC | CASSFRRGGPEQYF | TRBJ2-7 | TRBD2 | TRBV5-1 | NA
TGTGCCAGCACCCTCGGGGGATATGGCTACACCTTC | CASTLGGYGYTF | TRBJ1-2 | NA | TRBV6-1 | NA